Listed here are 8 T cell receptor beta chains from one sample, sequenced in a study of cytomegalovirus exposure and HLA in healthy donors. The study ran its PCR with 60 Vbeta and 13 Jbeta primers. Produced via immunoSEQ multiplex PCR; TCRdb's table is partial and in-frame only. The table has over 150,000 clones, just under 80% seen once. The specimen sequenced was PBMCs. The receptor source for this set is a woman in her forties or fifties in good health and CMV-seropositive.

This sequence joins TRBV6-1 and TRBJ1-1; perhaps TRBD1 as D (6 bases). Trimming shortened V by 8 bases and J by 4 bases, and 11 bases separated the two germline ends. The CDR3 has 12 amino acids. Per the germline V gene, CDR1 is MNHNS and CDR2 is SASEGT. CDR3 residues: CASGEGVTEAFF. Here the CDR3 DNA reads TGTGCCAGCGGCGAGGGGGTCACTGAAGCTTTCTTT.

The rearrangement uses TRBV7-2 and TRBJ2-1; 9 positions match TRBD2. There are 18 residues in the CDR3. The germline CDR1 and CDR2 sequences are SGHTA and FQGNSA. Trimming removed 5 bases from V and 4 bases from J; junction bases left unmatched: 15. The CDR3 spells CASSPHRLAGPLYNEQFF. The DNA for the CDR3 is TGTGCCAGCAGCCCACACCGTCTAGCGGGACCCTTATACAATGAGCAGTTCTTC.

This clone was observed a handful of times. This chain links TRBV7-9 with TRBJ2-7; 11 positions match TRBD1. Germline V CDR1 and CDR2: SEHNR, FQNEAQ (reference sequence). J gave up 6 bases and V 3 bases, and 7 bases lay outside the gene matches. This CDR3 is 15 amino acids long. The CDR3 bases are TGTGCCAGCAGCTTGCCGGGACAGGGGGTCGTCGAGCAGTACTTC. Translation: CASSLPGQGVVEQYF.

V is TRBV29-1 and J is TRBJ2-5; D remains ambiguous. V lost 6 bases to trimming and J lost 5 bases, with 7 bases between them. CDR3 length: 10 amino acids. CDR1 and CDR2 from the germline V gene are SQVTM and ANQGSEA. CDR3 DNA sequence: TGCAGCGTGAACGGGGAGACCCAGTACTTC. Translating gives CSVNGETQYF.

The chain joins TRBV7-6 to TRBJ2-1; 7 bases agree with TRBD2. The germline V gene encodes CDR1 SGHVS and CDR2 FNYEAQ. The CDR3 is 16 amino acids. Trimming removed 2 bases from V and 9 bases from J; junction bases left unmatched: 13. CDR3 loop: CASSLRSGRELSEQFF. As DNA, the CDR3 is TGTGCCAGCAGCTTACGCTCTGGGCGGGAGCTGAGTGAGCAGTTCTTC.

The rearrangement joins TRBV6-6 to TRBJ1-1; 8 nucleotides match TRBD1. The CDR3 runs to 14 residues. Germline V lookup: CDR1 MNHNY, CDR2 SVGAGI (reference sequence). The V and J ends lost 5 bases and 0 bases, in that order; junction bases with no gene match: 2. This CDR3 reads CASSNRGMNTEAFF. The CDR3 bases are TGTGCCAGCAGTAACAGGGGGATGAACACTGAAGCTTTCTTT.

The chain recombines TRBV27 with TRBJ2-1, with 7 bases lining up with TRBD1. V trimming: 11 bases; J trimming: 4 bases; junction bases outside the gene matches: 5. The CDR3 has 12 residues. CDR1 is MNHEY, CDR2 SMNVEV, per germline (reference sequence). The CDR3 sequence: CASRGRYNEQFF. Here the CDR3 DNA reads TGTGCCTCAAGGGGGCGGTACAATGAGCAGTTCTTC.

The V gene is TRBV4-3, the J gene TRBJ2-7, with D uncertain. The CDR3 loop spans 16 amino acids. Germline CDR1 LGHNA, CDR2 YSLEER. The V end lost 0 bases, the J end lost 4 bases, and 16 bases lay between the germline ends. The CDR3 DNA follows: TGCGCCAGCAGCCAAGATTGGGCAGGCGCTGCTTACGAGCAGTACTTC. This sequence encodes CASSQDWAGAAYEQYF.